A selection of T cell receptor beta chains follows, all from one sample in a study of cytomegalovirus exposure and HLA in healthy donors. Assay: immunoSEQ multiplex PCR; the TCRdb copy retains only in-frame clones and omits some. The sample has over 200,000 clones, 80% to 90% seen once. Sequenced material: PBMCs. The receptors stem from a woman under 30 in good health and CMV-seronegative. Both conserved end residues are part of each CDR3. The D gene is left open where the match is weak. A row's size may be missing; if present it is once, few, many or a size class.

clone_size: NA
d_call: TRBD2
v_call: TRBV2
j_call: TRBJ2-2
cdr3_nt: TGTGCCAGCAGTGAACTAGCGGGAGCCGGGGAGCTGTTTTTT
cdr3_aa: CASSELAGAGELFF

clone_size: NA
d_call: TRBD1
v_call: TRBV13
j_call: TRBJ2-5
cdr3_nt: TGTGCCAGCAGCCTACTGGACAGGGGAGAAGAGACCCAGTACTTC
cdr3_aa: CASSLLDRGEETQYF

clone_size: few
d_call: NA
v_call: TRBV18
j_call: TRBJ1-4
cdr3_nt: TGTGCCAGCTCACCCCAGGGGATGGAGGAAAAACTGTTTTTT
cdr3_aa: CASSPQGMEEKLFF

clone_size: NA
d_call: TRBD2
v_call: TRBV7-3
j_call: TRBJ2-7
cdr3_nt: TGTGCCAGCAGCTTAGCGGGAGCCAACGAGCAGTACTTC
cdr3_aa: CASSLAGANEQYF

clone_size: NA
d_call: NA
v_call: TRBV4-1
j_call: TRBJ2-7
cdr3_nt: TGCGCCAGCAGCCCCCTAGGTGGCGGCAACGCCTACGAGCAGTACTTC
cdr3_aa: CASSPLGGGNAYEQYF

clone_size: NA
d_call: NA
v_call: TRBV7-8
j_call: TRBJ2-1
cdr3_nt: TGTGCCAGCAGCCCGGGAAGCTCCTACAATGAGCAGTTCTTC
cdr3_aa: CASSPGSSYNEQFF

clone_size: NA
d_call: NA
v_call: TRBV5-5
j_call: TRBJ1-3
cdr3_nt: TGTGCCAGCAGCCCCATTTCCCATGACTCGAGCGCTGGAAACACCATATATTTT
cdr3_aa: CASSPISHDSSAGNTIYF

clone_size: NA
d_call: NA
v_call: TRBV28
j_call: TRBJ1-1
cdr3_nt: TGTGCCAGCACCCCCCCAGGGATGAACACTGAAGCTTTCTTT
cdr3_aa: CASTPPGMNTEAFF

clone_size: NA
d_call: TRBD1
v_call: TRBV5-1
j_call: TRBJ1-2
cdr3_nt: TGCGCCAGCAGCTCAACCGGGACAGTGAATGGCTACACCTTC
cdr3_aa: CASSSTGTVNGYTF

clone_size: NA
d_call: NA
v_call: TRBV27
j_call: TRBJ2-3
cdr3_nt: TGTGCCAGCATGGCGGGGCTTACGCAGTATTTT
cdr3_aa: CASMAGLTQYF

clone_size: NA
d_call: NA
v_call: TRBV28
j_call: TRBJ2-1
cdr3_nt: TGTGCCAGCAGTTTCTCTAATGAGCAGTTCTTC
cdr3_aa: CASSFSNEQFF

clone_size: NA
d_call: TRBD2
v_call: TRBV5-1
j_call: TRBJ2-3
cdr3_nt: TGCGCCAGCAGCTTTCTCAGCGGGATAATAACAGATACGCAGTATTTT
cdr3_aa: CASSFLSGIITDTQYF

clone_size: NA
d_call: NA
v_call: TRBV7-8
j_call: TRBJ2-1
cdr3_nt: TGTGCCAGCACCCCGCACGGGTACAATGAGCAGTTCTTC
cdr3_aa: CASTPHGYNEQFF

clone_size: NA
d_call: NA
v_call: TRBV4-1
j_call: TRBJ1-5
cdr3_nt: TGCGCCAGCAGCCAAGCCGGGAGGGAGCAGCCCCAGCATTTT
cdr3_aa: CASSQAGREQPQHF

clone_size: NA
d_call: TRBD2
v_call: TRBV5-1
j_call: TRBJ2-7
cdr3_nt: TGCGCCAGCAGCCCCCTTGGGCGCGGGACTAGCTCCTACGAGCAGTACTTC
cdr3_aa: CASSPLGRGTSSYEQYF

clone_size: NA
d_call: NA
v_call: TRBV9
j_call: TRBJ2-7
cdr3_nt: TGTGCCAGCAGCGTCAGCCCGACAGTGGATGCTCGCGAGCAGTACTTC
cdr3_aa: CASSVSPTVDAREQYF

clone_size: NA
d_call: NA
v_call: TRBV30
j_call: TRBJ1-1
cdr3_nt: TGTGCCTCCCAGGAAGGTTGGATGAACACTGAAGCTTTCTTT
cdr3_aa: CASQEGWMNTEAFF

clone_size: NA
d_call: TRBD2
v_call: TRBV19
j_call: TRBJ2-2
cdr3_nt: TGTGCCAGTAGCCCGCAGAGGGGCGGGAGTGGTGGCGGGGAGCTGTTTTTT
cdr3_aa: CASSPQRGGSGGGELFF

clone_size: NA
d_call: TRBD2
v_call: TRBV7-8
j_call: TRBJ2-2
cdr3_nt: TGTGCCAGCAGCTTAGGAGCTGGGGGTAGCGGGAGGGCTGGGGAGCTGTTTTTT
cdr3_aa: CASSLGAGGSGRAGELFF

clone_size: NA
d_call: TRBD1
v_call: TRBV30
j_call: TRBJ1-1
cdr3_nt: TGTGCCTGGAGCGCGGACAGGGGGGTGCCAGCTTTCTTT
cdr3_aa: CAWSADRGVPAFF

clone_size: NA
d_call: NA
v_call: TRBV27
j_call: TRBJ1-2
cdr3_nt: TGTGCCAGCAGTTTTAAGGGAGCTAACTATGGCTACACCTTC
cdr3_aa: CASSFKGANYGYTF

clone_size: NA
d_call: NA
v_call: TRBV11-2
j_call: TRBJ2-7
cdr3_nt: TGTGCCAGCAGCTCGACCCTCTTGGGGACTGATTTCTACGAGCAGTACTTC
cdr3_aa: CASSSTLLGTDFYEQYF

clone_size: NA
d_call: TRBD2
v_call: TRBV27
j_call: TRBJ2-4
cdr3_nt: TGTGCCAGCAGTCACCCGGGACTAGCGGGAGGTTGGATTCAGTACTTC
cdr3_aa: CASSHPGLAGGWIQYF

clone_size: once
d_call: TRBD2
v_call: TRBV4-1
j_call: TRBJ2-1
cdr3_nt: TGCGCCAGCAGCGCCACTCTTCTAGCGGGAGAGGACTATGAGCAGTTCTTC
cdr3_aa: CASSATLLAGEDYEQFF

clone_size: NA
d_call: TRBD2
v_call: TRBV7-2
j_call: TRBJ2-1
cdr3_nt: TGTGCCAGCAGGAAAGGACTAGCGACGCAGTTCTTC
cdr3_aa: CASRKGLATQFF

clone_size: NA
d_call: TRBD1
v_call: TRBV5-1
j_call: TRBJ1-4
cdr3_nt: TGCGCCAGCAGCTCTCCGGGACAGGGTGAGAATGAAAAACTGTTTTTT
cdr3_aa: CASSSPGQGENEKLFF

clone_size: NA
d_call: NA
v_call: TRBV19
j_call: TRBJ2-1
cdr3_nt: TGTGCCAGTAGTATTGCGGGGAGCCCTGACCCCAATGAGCAGTTCTTC
cdr3_aa: CASSIAGSPDPNEQFF

clone_size: NA
d_call: TRBD1
v_call: TRBV13
j_call: TRBJ2-7
cdr3_nt: TGTGCCAGCAGCTTAAAGTTGGGGACAGGGTTCCACGAGCAGTACTTC
cdr3_aa: CASSLKLGTGFHEQYF

clone_size: NA
d_call: TRBD1
v_call: TRBV4-1
j_call: TRBJ2-7
cdr3_nt: TGCGCCAGCAGCCTGCAACGTGGACAGGGGGTAAACTCCTACGAGCAGTACTTC
cdr3_aa: CASSLQRGQGVNSYEQYF

clone_size: NA
d_call: NA
v_call: TRBV5-1
j_call: TRBJ2-7
cdr3_nt: TGCGCCAGCAGCTTGGGGATAGCAGATTTGGTCGAGCAGTACTTC
cdr3_aa: CASSLGIADLVEQYF

clone_size: NA
d_call: NA
v_call: TRBV7-9
j_call: TRBJ1-3
cdr3_nt: TGTGCCAGCAGCTCGAAGGAGACAGGCCTTTCCTCTGGAAACACCATATATTTT
cdr3_aa: CASSSKETGLSSGNTIYF